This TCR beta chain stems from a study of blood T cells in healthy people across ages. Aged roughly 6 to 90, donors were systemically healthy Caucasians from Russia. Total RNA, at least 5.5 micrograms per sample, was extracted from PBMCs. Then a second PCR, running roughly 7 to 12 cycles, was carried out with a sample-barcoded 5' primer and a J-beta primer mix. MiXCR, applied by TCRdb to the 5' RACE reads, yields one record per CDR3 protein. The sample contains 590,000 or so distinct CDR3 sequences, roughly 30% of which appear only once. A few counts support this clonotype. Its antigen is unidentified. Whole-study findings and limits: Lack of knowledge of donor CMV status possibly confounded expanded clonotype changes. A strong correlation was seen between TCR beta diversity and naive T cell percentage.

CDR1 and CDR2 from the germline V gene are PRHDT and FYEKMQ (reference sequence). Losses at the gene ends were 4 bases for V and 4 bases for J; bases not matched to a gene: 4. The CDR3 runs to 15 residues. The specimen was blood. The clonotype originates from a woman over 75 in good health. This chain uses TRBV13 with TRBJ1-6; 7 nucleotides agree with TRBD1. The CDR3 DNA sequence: TGTGCCAGCAGCTCCTTCAGGGGGTATAATTCACCCCTCCACTTT. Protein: CASSSFRGYNSPLHF.